This TCR beta chain came from a study of cytomegalovirus exposure and HLA in healthy donors. Vbeta (60) and Jbeta (13) primers were used in the PCR. The data were produced by immunoSEQ multiplex PCR, yet TCRdb's version contains in-frame clones alone and is incomplete. The sample has some 80,000 clones; 10% are singletons. Germline CDR1 and CDR2: MGHRA and YSYEKL. The CDR3 consists of 17 residues. V was pared by 3 bases and J by 5 bases, with 22 bases between. The rearrangement links TRBV4-1 to TRBJ1-1; D is possibly TRBD1 (5 bases). Sequences were obtained from PBMCs. The clonotype originates from a man in his sixties in good health and CMV-seropositive. CDR3 sequence: CASSQSWQGSEKTEAFF. CDR3 DNA: TGCGCCAGCAGCCAGTCATGGCAGGGCTCCGAGAAGACTGAAGCTTTCTTT.